The present entry profiles one T cell receptor (beta chain) with its context. The target antigen is unknown. The method was immunoSEQ multiplex PCR; TCRdb's version includes in-frame clones alone and lacks a portion of them. The repertoire includes about 160,000 clones, just over 90% of them detected once, and around 4% sits in the top ten. The source of the sample is a study of T cell responses to AZD1222 COVID-19 vaccine. General study findings and limits: Clonal diversity was possibly underestimated; the donors were predominantly white British and more often female. Following two doses of AZD1222, Spike-specific TCR breadth and depth rose. Nearly half of the spike-specific TCRs reportedly recognize variant regions that carry no mutations. Spike regions recognized by vaccine-associated CD4 TCRs spanned the protein, led by 160-218 and 743-854.

Germline V gene lookup returns CDR1 SGHAT and CDR2 FQNNGV. Trimming left V 1 base short and J 5 bases short, with 11 bases between. This CDR3 is built from 14 residues. The J gene is TRBJ2-5, the V gene TRBV11-2; D not resolved. Material: peripheral blood, obtained on day 0 of MenACWY control vaccination. The clonotype originates from an adult in good health. The CDR3 loop is CASSLGLQRETQYF. Written as DNA, the CDR3 is TGTGCCAGCAGCTTAGGGCTGCAAAGGGAGACCCAGTACTTC.